Listed below are T cell receptor beta chains from one sample, sequenced in a study of blood T cell repertoires in COVID-19. Some clones are missing from TCRdb's copy, which holds only in-frame ones; the method was immunoSEQ multiplex PCR. The sample comprises approximately 260,000 clones, roughly 80% of which are singletons, and 4.5% to 5% rests with the top ten. Sample: peripheral blood. All receptors come from a woman of 80 years or more with active or convalescent COVID-19. Each CDR3 is given with its conserved first and last residue. A D gene is named only where the DNA matches it firmly. Where a row states a size, it is once, few, many or the class of an expanded clone; other rows omit it.

j_call: TRBJ2-5; d_call: .; v_call: TRBV5-6; clone_size: .; cdr3_aa: CASSWESQETQYF; cdr3_nt: TGTGCCAGCAGCTGGGAGAGCCAAGAGACCCAGTACTTC
j_call: TRBJ2-7; d_call: .; v_call: TRBV19; clone_size: .; cdr3_aa: CASSISMAGAYEQYF; cdr3_nt: TGTGCCAGTAGTATCTCTATGGCAGGGGCCTACGAGCAGTACTTC
j_call: TRBJ2-1; d_call: .; v_call: TRBV2; clone_size: once; cdr3_aa: CASAGGLPRDEQFF; cdr3_nt: TGTGCCAGCGCCGGGGGACTTCCAAGGGATGAGCAGTTCTTC
j_call: TRBJ1-4; d_call: .; v_call: TRBV5-1; clone_size: .; cdr3_aa: CASSTLQGTNEKLFF; cdr3_nt: TGCGCCAGCAGCACTTTACAGGGAACTAATGAAAAACTGTTTTTT
j_call: TRBJ2-3; d_call: TRBD2; v_call: TRBV5-1; clone_size: .; cdr3_aa: CASSLISGGDTQYF; cdr3_nt: TGCGCCAGCAGCTTGATTAGCGGGGGGGATACGCAGTATTTT
j_call: TRBJ2-5; d_call: TRBD2; v_call: TRBV5-4; clone_size: .; cdr3_aa: CASSFRSGGFQETQYF; cdr3_nt: TGTGCCAGCAGCTTTCGATCGGGGGGGTTCCAAGAGACCCAGTACTTC
j_call: TRBJ2-5; d_call: TRBD2; v_call: TRBV6-1; clone_size: .; cdr3_aa: CASSVSSGGALETQYF; cdr3_nt: TGTGCCAGCAGTGTTTCTAGCGGGGGGGCCTTAGAGACCCAGTACTTC
j_call: TRBJ2-7; d_call: .; v_call: TRBV4-1; clone_size: .; cdr3_aa: CASSPYWNRRDYEQYF; cdr3_nt: TGCGCCAGCAGCCCCTATTGGAACCGCAGGGACTACGAGCAGTACTTC
j_call: TRBJ2-3; d_call: TRBD2; v_call: TRBV7-9; clone_size: once; cdr3_aa: CASSHARYSGRADTQYF; cdr3_nt: TGTGCCAGCAGCCATGCTCGGTACAGCGGGAGAGCAGATACGCAGTATTTT
j_call: TRBJ2-5; d_call: .; v_call: TRBV7-9; clone_size: .; cdr3_aa: CASGAGQETQYF; cdr3_nt: TGTGCCAGCGGAGCGGGCCAAGAGACCCAGTACTTC
j_call: TRBJ1-6; d_call: .; v_call: TRBV6-6; clone_size: .; cdr3_aa: CASSYGDINSPLHF; cdr3_nt: TGTGCCAGCAGTTACGGGGACATCAATTCACCCCTCCACTTT
j_call: TRBJ1-1; d_call: .; v_call: TRBV18; clone_size: .; cdr3_aa: CASSLRREGNTEAFF; cdr3_nt: TGTGCCAGCTCTCTCAGAAGGGAGGGGAACACTGAAGCTTTCTTT